This TCR beta chain was recorded in a study of blood T cells in healthy people across ages. Per germline, CDR1 SNHLY and CDR2 FYNNEI. The V end was cut by 6 bases, the J end by 5 bases, with 17 bases between. The CDR3 spans 15 residues. Turning to this clonotype: The antigen is unknown.

The study's findings and limits: Researchers deemed the diversity estimates from one million T cells underestimates.

The second PCR ran roughly 6 to 12 cycles with a sample-barcoded 5' primer and J-beta primers. TCRdb redid the calling of the 5' RACE reads with MiXCR, one entry per CDR3 protein. The table lists roughly 800,000 distinct CDR3 sequences, nearly 60% of them singletons. The J gene is TRBJ2-4, the V gene TRBV2, with a weak D call TRBD1 (6 bases). This sequence originates from a man aged 25-40 years in good health. Specimen: blood. The CDR3, as DNA: TGTGCCAGCAGGATCCCAGGGGCGGAGCAAAACATTCAGTACTTC. It yields the protein CASRIPGAEQNIQYF.